The following is a TCR beta chain sequence with its context. The antigen is unknown. The data stem from a study of breast tumors, draining lymph nodes, adjacent tissues. Germline CDR1 is LNHDA and CDR2 is SQIVND (reference sequence). The CDR3 runs to 15 residues. Deletions cut 8 bases from V and 1 base from J, with 15 bases between. Using its own MiXCR run on the multiplex PCR reads, TCRdb lists one record per CDR3 protein. This table has 30,000 to 40,000 distinct CDR3 sequences, approximately 37% appearing once. Notes on the study in general: Tumor T cell lymph node origin was a supported hypothesis, not proven. Tumors had less TCR diversity than lymph nodes, more than nontumor tissue.

Source material: breast tumor tissue. The TCR sequence derives from a female donor with breast cancer. Some clones in this sample may be carry-over from other donors' samples. The chain combines TRBV19 with TRBJ2-4; D perhaps matches TRBD2 (7 bases). CDR3 amino acids: CASRRGGMAKNIQYF. DNA for the CDR3: TGTGCCAGTCGCAGGGGAGGGATGGCCAAAAACATTCAGTACTTC.